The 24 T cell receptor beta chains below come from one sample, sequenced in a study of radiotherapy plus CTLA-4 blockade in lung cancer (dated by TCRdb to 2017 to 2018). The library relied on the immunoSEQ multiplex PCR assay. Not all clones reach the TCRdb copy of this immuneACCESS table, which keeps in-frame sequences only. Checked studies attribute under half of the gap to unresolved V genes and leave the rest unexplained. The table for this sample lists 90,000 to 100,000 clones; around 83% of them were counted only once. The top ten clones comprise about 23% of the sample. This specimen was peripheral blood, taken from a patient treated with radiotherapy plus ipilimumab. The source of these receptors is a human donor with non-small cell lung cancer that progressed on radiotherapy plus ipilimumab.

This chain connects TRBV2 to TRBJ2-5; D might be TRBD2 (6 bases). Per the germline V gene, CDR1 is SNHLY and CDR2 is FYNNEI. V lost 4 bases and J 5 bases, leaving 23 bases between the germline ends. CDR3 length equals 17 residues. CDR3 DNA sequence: TGTGCCAGCAGTGCAAGATGGGGAGGCACCGGGACGGAGACCCAGTACTTC. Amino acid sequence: CASSARWGGTGTETQYF.

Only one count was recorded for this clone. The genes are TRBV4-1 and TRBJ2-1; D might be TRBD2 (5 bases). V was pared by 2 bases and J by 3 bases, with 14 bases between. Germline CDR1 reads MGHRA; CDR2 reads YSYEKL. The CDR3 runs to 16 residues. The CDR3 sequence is CASSQNGLLNYNEQFF. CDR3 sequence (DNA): TGCGCCAGCAGCCAAAACGGACTCTTGAACTACAATGAGCAGTTCTTC.

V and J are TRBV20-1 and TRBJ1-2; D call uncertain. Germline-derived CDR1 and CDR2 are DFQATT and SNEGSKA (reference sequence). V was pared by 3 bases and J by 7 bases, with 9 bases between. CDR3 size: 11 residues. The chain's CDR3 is CSASRGIGYTF. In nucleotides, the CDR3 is TGCAGTGCTAGTCGCGGGATTGGCTACACCTTC.

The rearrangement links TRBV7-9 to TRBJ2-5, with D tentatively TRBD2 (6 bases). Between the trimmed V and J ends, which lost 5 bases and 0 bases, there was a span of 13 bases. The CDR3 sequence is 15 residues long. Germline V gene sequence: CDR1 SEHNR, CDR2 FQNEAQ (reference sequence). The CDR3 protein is CASSTGLTYQETQYF. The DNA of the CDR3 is TGTGCCAGCAGCACGGGACTCACCTACCAAGAGACCCAGTACTTC.

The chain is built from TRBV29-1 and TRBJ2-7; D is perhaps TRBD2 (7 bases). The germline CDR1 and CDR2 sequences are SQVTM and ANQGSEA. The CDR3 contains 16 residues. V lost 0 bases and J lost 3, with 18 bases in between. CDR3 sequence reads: CSVEDRGGGTYYEQYF. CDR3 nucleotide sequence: TGCAGCGTTGAAGATAGGGGGGGCGGGACCTACTACGAGCAGTACTTC.

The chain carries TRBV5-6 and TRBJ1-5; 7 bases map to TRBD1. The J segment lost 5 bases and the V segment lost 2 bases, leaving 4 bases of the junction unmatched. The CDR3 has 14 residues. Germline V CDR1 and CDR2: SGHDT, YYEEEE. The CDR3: CASSLWDRYQPQHF. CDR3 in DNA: TGTGCCAGCAGCTTATGGGACAGATATCAGCCCCAGCATTTT.

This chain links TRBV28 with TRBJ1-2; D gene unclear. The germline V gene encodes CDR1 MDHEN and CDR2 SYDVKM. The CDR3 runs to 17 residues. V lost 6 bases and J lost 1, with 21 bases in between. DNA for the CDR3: TGTGCCAGCAGCCCCCAACCCCTACCACTTCTTAACTATGGCTACACCTTC. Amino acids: CASSPQPLPLLNYGYTF.

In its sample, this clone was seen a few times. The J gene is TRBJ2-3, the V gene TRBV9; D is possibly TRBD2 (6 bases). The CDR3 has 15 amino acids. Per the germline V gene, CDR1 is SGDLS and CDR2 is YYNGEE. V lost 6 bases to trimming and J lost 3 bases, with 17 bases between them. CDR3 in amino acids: CASTPEGGGTDTQYF. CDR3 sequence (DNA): TGTGCCAGCACCCCCGAGGGAGGAGGAACAGATACGCAGTATTTT.

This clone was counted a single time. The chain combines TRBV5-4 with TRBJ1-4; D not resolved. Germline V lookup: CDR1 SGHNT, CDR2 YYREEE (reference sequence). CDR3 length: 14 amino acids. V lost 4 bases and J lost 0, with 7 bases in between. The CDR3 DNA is TGTGCCAGCAGCCAAGAAGCAACTAATGAAAAACTGTTTTTT. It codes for CASSQEATNEKLFF.

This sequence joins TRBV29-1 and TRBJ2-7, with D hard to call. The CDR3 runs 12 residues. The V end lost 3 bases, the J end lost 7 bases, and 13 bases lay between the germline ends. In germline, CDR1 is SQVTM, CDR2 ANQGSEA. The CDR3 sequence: CSVDFQLGEQYF. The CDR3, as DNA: TGCAGCGTTGATTTCCAGCTGGGGGAGCAGTACTTC.

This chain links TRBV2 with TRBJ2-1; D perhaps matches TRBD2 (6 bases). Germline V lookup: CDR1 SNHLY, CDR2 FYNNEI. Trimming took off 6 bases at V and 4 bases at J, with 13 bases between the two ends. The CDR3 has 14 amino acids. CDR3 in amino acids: CASSTEAGYNEQFF. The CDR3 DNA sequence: TGTGCCAGCAGCACCGAGGCGGGGTACAATGAGCAGTTCTTC.

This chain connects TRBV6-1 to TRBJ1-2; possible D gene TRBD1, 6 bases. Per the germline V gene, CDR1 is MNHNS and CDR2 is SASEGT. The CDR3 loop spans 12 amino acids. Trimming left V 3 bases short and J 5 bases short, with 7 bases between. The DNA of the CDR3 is TGTGCCAGCAGTGAGACAGGTTATGGCTACACCTTC. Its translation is CASSETGYGYTF.

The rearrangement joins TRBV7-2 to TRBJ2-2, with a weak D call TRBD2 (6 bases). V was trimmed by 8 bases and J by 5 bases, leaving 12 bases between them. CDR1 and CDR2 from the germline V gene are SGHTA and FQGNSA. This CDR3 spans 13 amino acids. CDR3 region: CASRLGGTGELFF. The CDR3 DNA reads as TGTGCCAGCCGCCTAGGAGGGACCGGGGAGCTGTTTTTT.

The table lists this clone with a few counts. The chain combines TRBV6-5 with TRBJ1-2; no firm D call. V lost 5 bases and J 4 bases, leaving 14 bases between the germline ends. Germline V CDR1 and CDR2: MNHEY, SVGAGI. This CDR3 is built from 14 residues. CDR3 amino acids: CASSRSGIGYGYTF. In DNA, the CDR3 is TGTGCCAGCAGTCGCTCGGGTATCGGCTATGGCTACACCTTC.

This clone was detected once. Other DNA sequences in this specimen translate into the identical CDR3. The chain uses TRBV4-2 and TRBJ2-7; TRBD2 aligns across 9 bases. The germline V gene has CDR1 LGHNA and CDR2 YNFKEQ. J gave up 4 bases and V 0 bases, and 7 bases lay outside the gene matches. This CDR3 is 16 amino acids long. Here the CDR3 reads CASSQDSGGRGYEQYF. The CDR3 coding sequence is TGTGCCAGCAGCCAAGATTCTGGCGGGAGGGGATACGAGCAGTACTTC.

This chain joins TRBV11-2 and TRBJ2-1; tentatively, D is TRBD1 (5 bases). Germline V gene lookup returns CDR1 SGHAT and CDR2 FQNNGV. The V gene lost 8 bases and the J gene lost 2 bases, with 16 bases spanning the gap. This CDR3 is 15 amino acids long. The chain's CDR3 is CASGLRQNTYNEQFF. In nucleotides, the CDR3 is TGTGCCAGCGGCCTACGACAGAATACCTACAATGAGCAGTTCTTC.

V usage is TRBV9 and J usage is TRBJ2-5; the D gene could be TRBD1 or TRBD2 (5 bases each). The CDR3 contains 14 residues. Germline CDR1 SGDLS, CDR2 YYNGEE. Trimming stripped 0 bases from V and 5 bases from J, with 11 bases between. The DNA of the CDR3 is TGTGCCAGCAGCGTAGGAGTAGGGGAGGAGACCCAGTACTTC. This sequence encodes CASSVGVGEETQYF.

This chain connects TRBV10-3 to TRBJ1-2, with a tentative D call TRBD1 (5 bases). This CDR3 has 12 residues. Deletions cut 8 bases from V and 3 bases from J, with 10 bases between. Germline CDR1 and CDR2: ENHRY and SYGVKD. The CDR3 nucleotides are TGTGCCATCCTGCCGGGGGACTATGGCTACACCTTC. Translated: CAILPGDYGYTF.

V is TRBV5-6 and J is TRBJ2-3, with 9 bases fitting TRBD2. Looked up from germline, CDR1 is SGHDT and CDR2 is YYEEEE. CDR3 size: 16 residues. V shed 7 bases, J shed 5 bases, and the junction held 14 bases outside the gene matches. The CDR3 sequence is CASGQGTGLAIDTQYF. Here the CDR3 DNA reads TGTGCCAGCGGTCAAGGGACGGGACTAGCAATAGATACGCAGTATTTT.

The CDR3 coding sequence is TGTGCCAGCAGCTCTACCAGGGGGTCGCGGAGCAATCAGCCCCAGCATTTT. This codes for CASSSTRGSRSNQPQHF. The rearrangement links TRBV11-2 to TRBJ1-5; TRBD1 aligns across 7 bases. CDR3 length: 17 residues. V trimming: 4 bases; J trimming: 1 base; junction bases outside the gene matches: 10. Germline V lookup: CDR1 SGHAT, CDR2 FQNNGV.

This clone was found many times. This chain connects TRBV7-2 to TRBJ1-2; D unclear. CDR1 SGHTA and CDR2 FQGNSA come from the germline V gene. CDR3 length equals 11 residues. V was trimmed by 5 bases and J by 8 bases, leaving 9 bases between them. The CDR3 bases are TGTGCCAGCAGCCCTTCGGTGGGCTACACCTTC. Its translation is CASSPSVGYTF.

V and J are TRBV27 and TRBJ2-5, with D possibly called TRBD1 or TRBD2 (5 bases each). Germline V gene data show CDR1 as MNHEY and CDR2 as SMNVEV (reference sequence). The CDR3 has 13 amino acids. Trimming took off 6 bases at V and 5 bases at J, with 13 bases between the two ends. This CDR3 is CASRRAGTETQYF. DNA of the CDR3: TGTGCCAGCAGGCGGGCAGGGACGGAGACCCAGTACTTC.

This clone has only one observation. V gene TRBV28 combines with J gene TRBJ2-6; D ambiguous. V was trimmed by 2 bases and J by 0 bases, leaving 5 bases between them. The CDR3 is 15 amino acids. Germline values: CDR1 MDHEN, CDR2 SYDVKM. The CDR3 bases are TGTGCCAGCAGTTTAAGGAGCTCTGGGGCCAACGTCCTGACTTTC. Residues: CASSLRSSGANVLTF.

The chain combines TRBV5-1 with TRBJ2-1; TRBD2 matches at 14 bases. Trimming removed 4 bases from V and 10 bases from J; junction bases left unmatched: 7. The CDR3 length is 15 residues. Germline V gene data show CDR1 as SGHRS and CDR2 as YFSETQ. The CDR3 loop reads CASSTGLAGAGEQFF. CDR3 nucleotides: TGCGCCAGCAGCACGGGACTAGCGGGAGCGGGGGAGCAGTTCTTC.